This TCR beta chain emerged from a study of tumor-infiltrating lymphocytes in primary liver carcinoma. In the study overall: Subjects presented with primary liver carcinoma managed by surgical resection. The tumors, T1-T3 N0M0 lesions, were about 4.2 to 10 cm across.

Whole-study findings and limits: Comparison of CD4+ and CD8+ repertoires was precluded by bulk unsorted samples. Tumor top-250-clone fraction significantly exceeded that of blood (p = 0.039).

Unsorted whole blood yielded blood RNA, and germline DNA was extracted as well. Looked up from germline, CDR1 is SGHAT and CDR2 is FQNNGV. The CDR3 sequence is 17 residues long. On this clonotype itself: The antigen remains undetermined. A read error may produce the germline difference seen at one junction end.

A primer in the constant region served to generate TCR beta cDNA from 450 to 600 ng of total RNA. Each TCR beta library was derived from three nested multiplex PCR rounds that employed slightly modified ARM-PCR. A C-beta reverse primer and TRBV1-TRBV30 forward primers served in each of the first two PCR rounds, at about 10 cycles apiece. TCRdb reprocessed the multiplex PCR reads via MiXCR and lists one record per CDR3 protein. The sample lists about 300,000 distinct CDR3 sequences, more than 55% occurring once. This TCR derives from a man aged 35-49 years with primary liver carcinoma and hepatitis B virus infection. The chain combines TRBV11-2 with TRBJ2-1; 8 bases fit TRBD2. The sample consisted of peripheral blood. The CDR3 nucleotides read TGTGCCGGCAGCTCGACGGCGGGGGGCATCACAGCTCTGGCGCAGTTCTTC. Translation: CAGSSTAGGITALAQFF.